A single sample gave rise to the 14 T cell receptor beta chains below, sequenced in a study of tumor and adjacent non-tumor tissue in lung cancer. TCRbeta libraries were built with three rounds of nested PCR, modified from ARM-PCR. Using its own MiXCR run on the multiplex PCR reads, TCRdb lists one record per CDR3 protein. The sample includes 75,000 to 100,000 distinct CDR3 sequences, around 64% of them seen just once. RNA was extracted from bulk tissue without any cell sorting. Input material: lung tumor tissue. The receptor set was obtained from a man aged 55-75 years with non-small cell lung cancer.

About this clonotype: One end of the junction is discordant with germline, which a read error may explain. The CDR3 bases are TGCGCCAACAGCTCAGGGTCGGAGACCCAGTACTTC. This gives the protein CANSSGSETQYF. This sequence joins TRBV5-1 and TRBJ2-5; D may be TRBD1 (5 bases). The germline V gene encodes CDR1 SGHRS and CDR2 YFSETQ. The CDR3 sequence is 12 residues long. The full variable domain, with the rest looked up from reference TRBV5-1 and TRBJ2-5, is KAGVTQTPRYLIKTRGQQVTLSCSPISGHRSVSWYQQTPGQGLQFLFEYFSETQRNKGNFPGRFSGRQFSNSRSEMNVSTLELGDSALYLCANSSGSETQYFGPGTRLLVL.

To note about this clonotype: One end of the junction varies from germline; a read error may be responsible. J is TRBJ2-3 and V is TRBV7-9; tentatively, D is TRBD2 (5 bases). CDR3 length: 12 amino acids. The V gene's germline CDR1 is SEHNR and CDR2 FQNEAQ (reference sequence). The CDR3: CVSSLVGGAQYF. The CDR3 bases are TGTGTCAGCAGCTTAGTAGGAGGTGCGCAGTATTTT.

This chain joins TRBV28 and TRBJ2-1; D is ambiguous. The J call may be wrong; the DNA end is better matched by TRBJ2-7. This CDR3 spans 16 amino acids. Germline lookup yields CDR1 MDHEN and CDR2 SYDVKM. CDR3 coding DNA: TGTGCCAGCAGCACCCTATCAGTCCCCTTTAACAATGAGCAGTACTTC. Protein product: CASSTLSVPFNNEQYF.

Turning to this clonotype: This may be a read error: a much more frequent sequence differs by one nucleotide. The V call is TRBV5-8, the J call TRBJ1-1; possibly TRBD1 for D (5 bases). The V gene's germline CDR1 is SGHTS and CDR2 YDEGEE. CDR3 length equals 16 residues. The DNA for the CDR3 is TGTGCCAGCTGCTGCCGATCGGGACTGCCGAACACTGAAGTTTTCTTT. This sequence encodes CASCCRSGLPNTEVFF.

As regards this clonotype: No conserved phenylalanine or tryptophan is present at the end of the CDR3, so a read error is the likely explanation. The rearrangement joins TRBV11-2 to TRBJ2-3; 7 nucleotides line up with TRBD1. V was pared by 9 bases and J by 6 bases, with 15 bases of the junction left unmatched. The CDR3 sequence is 15 residues long. CDR1 SGHAT and CDR2 FQNNGV come from the germline V gene. The CDR3 DNA reads as TGTGCCAGAAGCCTCGGACAGGAGTATAAGGATACGCAGTATTCT. It codes for CARSLGQEYKDTQYS.

On this clonotype itself: Sequence at one end of the junction differs from germline and may be a read error. The chain is built from TRBV12-3 or TRBV12-4 and TRBJ2-4; no reliable D call. This CDR3 region has 16 residues. CDR3 protein: CPSSLTQVGAKNIQYF. CDR3 bases: TGTCCCAGCAGTTTAACGCAGGTTGGGGCCAAAAACATTCAGTACTTC.

The rearrangement joins TRBV11-2 to TRBJ1-2, with D possibly being TRBD1 (5 bases). The V and J ends lost 8 bases and 7 bases respectively, with 17 bases between them. The CDR3 length is 13 residues. Germline loops: CDR1 SGHAT, CDR2 FQNNGV. The CDR3 sequence is CASASAGVGGYTF. Written as DNA, the CDR3 is TGTGCCAGCGCAAGTGCGGGGGTCGGTGGCTACACCTTC.

Worth noting for this clonotype: Because the CDR3 is missing its conserved closing phenylalanine or tryptophan, this is likely a read error. The chain couples TRBV6-5 to TRBJ1-2; TRBD1 might be the D (6 bases). The CDR3 extends over 13 amino acids. Germline CDR1 reads MNHEY; CDR2 reads SVGAGI. Here the CDR3 reads CASREGQPDSYTL. The CDR3 DNA sequence: TGCGCCAGCAGGGAAGGACAGCCCGATAGCTACACCTTA.

There are a few counts of this clonotype. This chain joins TRBV15 and TRBJ2-3; 9 nucleotides align to TRBD2. This CDR3 contains 18 residues. Germline CDR1 and CDR2: LNHNV and YYDKDF (reference sequence). J lost 4 bases, V lost 1 base, and 12 bases had no gene match. CDR3 residues: CATSRAQTGGGAADTQYF. For the CDR3, the DNA is TGTGCCACCAGCAGAGCTCAAACTGGCGGGGGGGCCGCAGATACGCAGTATTTT.

The chain combines TRBV12-3 or TRBV12-4 with TRBJ1-1; 7 bases map to TRBD1. CDR3 size: 14 residues. The V segment lost 6 bases and the J segment 7 bases; nucleotides outside the gene matches: 11. The CDR3 loop is CASSLLGQPNEAFF. DNA for the CDR3: TGTGCCAGCAGCCTGCTGGGACAGCCCAATGAAGCTTTCTTT.

The V gene is TRBV10-3, the J gene TRBJ1-2; no definite D call. This CDR3 is built from 13 residues. CDR1 and CDR2 (germline): ENHRY, SYGVKD. The V and J ends lost 4 bases and 8 bases respectively, with 14 bases between them. The CDR3 DNA is TGTGCCATCAGTGCTGAGCAAAGCCACGGCTACACCTTC. Translating it yields CAISAEQSHGYTF.

The genes are TRBV11-3 and TRBJ1-1; D unclear. Germline CDR1 reads SGHNT; CDR2 reads YENEEA. CDR3 size: 14 residues. The CDR3 DNA follows: TGTGTCGGCAGCTTAGATCCCAAGAACACTGAAGCTTTCTTT. Its protein is CVGSLDPKNTEAFF.

The gene calls are TRBV30 and TRBJ1-5; TRBD1 matches at 8 bases. CDR3 length equals 13 residues. Trimming at V came to 3 bases and at J to 9 bases, leaving 7 bases not matched to a gene. Germline-derived CDR1 and CDR2 are GTSNPN and SVGIG (reference sequence). CDR3: CAWSDRGGRPQHF. CDR3 DNA sequence: TGTGCCTGGAGCGACAGGGGTGGGAGGCCCCAGCATTTT.

This clonotype has only a few counts. Compared with germline, one end of the junction differs, possibly owing to a read error. This chain joins TRBV10-1 and TRBJ1-1; D is unresolved. The CDR3 extends over 15 amino acids. Per the germline V gene, CDR1 is WNHNN and CDR2 is SYGVQD (reference sequence). CDR3 nucleotides: TGCGCCAGCAGTGAGTTCGGCAGAGGTTACACTGGAGCTTTCTTT. Translation gives CASSEFGRGYTGAFF.